One and the same sample provided the 11 T cell receptor beta chains below, sequenced in a study of human T cells and chemical hapten exposure. Documented time point: patch test 1, 2 weeks after DPC sensitization. Stated treatment: therapeutic diphenylcyclopropenone sensitization with weekly scalp DPC. TCRdb itself ran the RACE reads through MiXCR, one entry per CDR3 protein. The sample contains about 360,000 distinct CDR3 sequences, approximately 6.9% of which appear only once. The sample was whole blood, taken in connection with sensitization to the hapten diphenylcyclopropenone (DPC). These receptors all stem from a woman younger than 30 with alopecia areata. Some clones in this sample may be carry-over from other donors' samples.

This clonotype was observed a few times. The CDR3 DNA follows: TGTGCCAGCACGACAGGTTTAAGCACAGATACGCAGTATTTT. Amino acids: CASTTGLSTDTQYF. The chain recombines TRBV7-2 with TRBJ2-3; a weak D match, TRBD1 (6 bases). Germline CDR1 is SGHTA and CDR2 is FQGNSA. This CDR3 is 14 amino acids long. V was cut by 7 bases and J by 0 bases, with 11 bases left in between.

In this sample, this clonotype turned up many times. The V and J genes are TRBV12-3 or TRBV12-4 and TRBJ1-1, with no clear D. V lost 7 bases and J lost 6, with 21 bases in between. CDR3 size: 15 residues. The CDR3 is CASTTGSSLDAEAFF. DNA for the CDR3: TGTGCCAGCACCACCGGATCCTCCTTAGATGCTGAAGCTTTCTTT.

The chain uses TRBV20-1 and TRBJ2-7, with 11 nucleotides matching TRBD2. V shed 3 bases and J 5 bases; nucleotides not matched to a gene: 9. CDR3 length: 15 amino acids. CDR1 and CDR2 (germline): DFQATT, SNEGSKA (reference sequence). CDR3 in DNA: TGCAGTGCTAGGGACCCAGTTAGCGGGGGGGACGAGCAGTACTTC. It translates to CSARDPVSGGDEQYF.

This rearrangement joins TRBV6-5 to TRBJ2-3; weak D call: TRBD1 (6 bases). Between the trimmed V and J ends, which lost 4 bases and 0 bases, there was a span of 11 bases. The CDR3 is made up of 15 amino acids. Germline V lookup: CDR1 MNHEY, CDR2 SVGAGI. The CDR3 here is CASSWSDRSTDTQYF. CDR3 coding DNA: TGTGCCAGCAGTTGGTCGGACAGAAGCACAGATACGCAGTATTTT.

This chain joins TRBV7-9 and TRBJ2-2; no clear D. Trimming took 3 bases from V and 2 from J, leaving 13 bases between them. The CDR3 is made up of 16 amino acids. Germline loops: CDR1 SEHNR, CDR2 FQNEAQ (reference sequence). The CDR3 loop is CASSFRGYSNTGELFF. DNA of the CDR3: TGTGCCAGCAGCTTTCGAGGTTATTCTAACACCGGGGAGCTGTTTTTT. Based on the CDR3 plus reference TRBV7-9 and TRBJ2-2, the full variable domain is DTGVSQNPRHKITKRGQNVTFRCDPISEHNRLYWYRQTLGQGPEFLTYFQNEAQLEKSRLLSDRFSAERPKGSFSTLEIQRTEQGDSAMYLCASSFRGYSNTGELFFGEGSRLTVL.

Ten or more counts support this clonotype. The V call is TRBV6-5, the J call TRBJ2-7; 7 positions match TRBD2. CDR1 MNHEY and CDR2 SVGAGI come from the germline V gene. With V trimmed by 0 bases and J by 0 bases, 11 bases remained unmatched. CDR3 size: 18 residues. The CDR3 loop reads CASSYSRSGGESSYEQYF. The DNA of the CDR3 is TGTGCCAGCAGTTACTCGAGGTCGGGAGGAGAGAGCTCCTACGAGCAGTACTTC.

A few counts support this clonotype. J is TRBJ1-2 and V is TRBV4-1; TRBD1 might be the D (5 bases). The length of the CDR3 is 17 residues. V lost 1 base and J 3 bases, leaving 18 bases between the germline ends. The V gene's germline CDR1 is MGHRA and CDR2 YSYEKL. The CDR3 nucleotides read TGCGCCAGCAGCCAAGGTTTTCAGGCTAGGGGAGACTATGGCTACACCTTC. Its protein is CASSQGFQARGDYGYTF.

The sample holds many counts of this clonotype. The chain uses TRBV12-3 or TRBV12-4 and TRBJ1-2; 7 bases map to TRBD1. V was clipped by 5 bases and J by 2 bases; unmatched bases: 8. This CDR3 spans 15 amino acids. The CDR3 DNA reads TGTGCCAGCAGTCCCCGGGGACAGAGAAACTATGGCTACACCTTC. Translating gives CASSPRGQRNYGYTF.

This clonotype was detected only a few times. The chain is built from TRBV28 and TRBJ2-2; D call uncertain. The CDR3 sequence is 14 residues long. Between the trimmed V and J ends, which lost 7 bases and 0 bases, there was a span of 9 bases. The germline V gene has CDR1 MDHEN and CDR2 SYDVKM. The CDR3 here is CASNSSPNTGELFF. DNA of the CDR3: TGTGCCAGCAACTCTTCTCCGAACACCGGGGAGCTGTTTTTT.

This clonotype was counted only a few times. This chain links TRBV21-1 with TRBJ2-5; no DNA check was done on the table's D call, TRBD1. TRBV21-1 is listed as a pseudogene. There are 16 residues in the CDR3. The CDR3: CASSSRSRDIGETQYF. CDR3 nucleotide sequence: TGTGCCAGCAGCAGCAGGTCCCGGGACATCGGAGAGACCCAGTACTTC.

This clonotype came up many times. This chain links TRBV10-3 with TRBJ2-3; either TRBD1 or TRBD2 may supply D (5 bases each). From germline, CDR1 is ENHRY and CDR2 SYGVKD. The V and J ends lost 6 bases and 6 bases respectively, with 16 bases between them. CDR3 length equals 14 residues. CDR3 protein: CAIRRDPRADTQYF. DNA for the CDR3: TGTGCCATCAGAAGGGACCCCCGTGCCGATACGCAGTATTTT.